The 5 T cell receptor beta chains in this list originate from one sample, sequenced in a study of blood T cell repertoires in COVID-19. Sequencing used immunoSEQ multiplex PCR; TCRdb keeps in-frame clones, though not all of them. The table lists about 160,000 clones, more than 75% of them singletons, with 10% in the top ten. Sequencing was carried out using peripheral blood. These receptors were obtained from a woman between 65 and 79 years old with COVID-19, enrolled during active disease.

CDR3 coding DNA: TGTGCCAGCCCGGCGCTAGCGGGGACGAACACCGGGGAGCTGTTTTTT. The encoded protein is CASPALAGTNTGELFF. The V gene is TRBV7-9, the J gene TRBJ2-2; 9 bases agree with TRBD2. The CDR3 spans 16 residues. Germline V gives CDR1 SEHNR, CDR2 FQNEAQ (reference sequence). Trimming at V came to 8 bases and at J to 0 bases, leaving 7 bases not matched to a gene.

This chain links TRBV2 with TRBJ2-5; D gene uncertain. This CDR3 contains 12 residues. The V and J ends lost 6 bases and 2 bases respectively, with 7 bases between them. Per the germline V gene, CDR1 is SNHLY and CDR2 is FYNNEI. This chain's CDR3 is CASSFFQETQYF. Here the CDR3 DNA reads TGTGCCAGCAGCTTCTTTCAAGAGACCCAGTACTTC. The whole variable domain, remainder taken from reference TRBV2 and TRBJ2-5, is EPEVTQTPSHQVTQMGQEVILRCVPISNHLYFYWYRQILGQKVEFLVSFYNNEISEKSEIFDDQFSVERPDGSNFTLKIRSTKLEDSAMYFCASSFFQETQYFGPGTRLLVL.

This clone has a single count. The genes are TRBV7-2 and TRBJ1-5; TRBD1 might be the D (5 bases). This CDR3 spans 12 amino acids. Germline loops: CDR1 SGHTA, CDR2 FQGNSA. The germline V and J ends were trimmed by 3 bases and 9 bases, with 9 bases remaining between them. DNA for the CDR3: TGTGCCAGCAGCTTCCCGGGGGGGCCCCAGCATTTT. Amino acid sequence: CASSFPGGPQHF.

This chain links TRBV19 with TRBJ1-4, with D unresolved. V was shortened by 7 bases and J by 4 bases, with 7 bases between the two germline ends. The CDR3 is 12 residues long. CDR1 and CDR2 from the germline V gene are LNHDA and SQIVND (reference sequence). This CDR3 is CASTSSNEKLFF. In nucleotides, the CDR3 is TGTGCCAGTACATCCAGTAATGAAAAACTGTTTTTT. The whole variable domain, remainder taken from reference TRBV19 and TRBJ1-4, is DGGITQSPKYLFRKEGQNVTLSCEQNLNHDAMYWYRQDPGQGLRLIYYSQIVNDFQKGDIAEGYSVSREKKESFPLTVTSAQKNPTAFYLCASTSSNEKLFFGSGTQLSVL.

V is TRBV30 and J is TRBJ1-5, with a possible D match to TRBD1 (5 bases). Trimming took 1 base from V and 3 from J, leaving 13 bases between them. Germline V CDR1 and CDR2: GTSNPN, SVGIG (reference sequence). CDR3 length equals 15 residues. The DNA of the CDR3 is TGTGCCTGGAGTGAGGGGAATACCATCAATCAGCCCCAGCATTTT. Residues: CAWSEGNTINQPQHF.